This T cell receptor beta chain is from a study of cytomegalovirus exposure and HLA in healthy donors. On the study more broadly: Later analysis reported that the 130 or so validation repertoires shared the platform of the approximately 670 first-cohort repertoires. General study points: Altogether, around 160 TCR beta chains were recorded as cytomegalovirus-associated.

Concerning this clone: Its antigen is not known.

Only in-frame clones appear in the TCRdb table, and some are missing; sequencing was by immunoSEQ multiplex PCR. In the table there are 150,000 to 160,000 clones, 86% of which are singletons. The TCR originated in a human donor in good health. Source material: PBMCs.

CDR3 nucleotide sequence: TGCGCCAGCAGCGGGACAGGGCCCTACAATGAGCAGTTCTTC. Translation: CASSGTGPYNEQFF. The chain links TRBV5-1 to TRBJ2-1; the match to TRBD1 covers 9 bases. This CDR3 has 14 residues. The V segment lost 4 bases and the J segment 2 bases; nucleotides outside the gene matches: 1. CDR1 SGHRS and CDR2 YFSETQ come from the germline V gene.